These 17 T cell receptor beta chains came from one sample sequenced in a study of shared clonotypes between healthy human individuals. Data came from immunoSEQ multiplex PCR; TCRdb stores just in-frame clones and leaves some out. The sample holds approximately 1,000,000 clones, roughly 74% seen once. The specimen was memory CD4+ T cells from PBMCs. Noted subset: CD45RA-negative fraction. The receptors originated from a man younger than 30 in good health. Some clones in this sample may be carry-over from other donors' samples.

V and J are TRBV7-3 and TRBJ1-2; weak D call: TRBD1 (6 bases). V lost 4 bases, J lost 4 bases, and 16 bases lay in between. CDR1 and CDR2 (germline): SGHTA, FQGTGA. This CDR3 is 15 amino acids long. The DNA of the CDR3 is TGTGCCAGCAGCTCCACGACGACAGGCACCTATGGCTACACCTTC. It codes for CASSSTTTGTYGYTF.

As concerns this clone: Other DNA sequences in this sample translate to the same CDR3. The chain carries TRBV11-3 and TRBJ2-7; 8 nucleotides align to TRBD2. V was clipped by 5 bases and J by 0 bases; unmatched bases: 0. The CDR3 loop spans 13 amino acids. Per germline, CDR1 SGHNT and CDR2 YENEEA. CDR3 nucleotide sequence: TGTGCCAGCAGCAGCGGGAGCTCCTACGAGCAGTACTTC. It codes for CASSSGSSYEQYF.

V usage is TRBV5-4 and J usage is TRBJ2-3; TRBD2 matches 12 bases. V shed 4 bases, J shed 3 bases, and the junction held 9 bases outside the gene matches. This CDR3 contains 17 residues. Germline V gene lookup returns CDR1 SGHNT and CDR2 YYREEE (reference sequence). The CDR3 DNA reads TGTGCCAGCAGCACTCTTCTAGCGGGAGGGCGGACAGATACGCAGTATTTT. This encodes CASSTLLAGGRTDTQYF.

The V gene is TRBV7-8, the J gene TRBJ1-4, with a weak D call TRBD1 (5 bases). CDR1 and CDR2 (germline): SGHVS, FQNEAQ. The CDR3 is 18 amino acids. V lost 1 base and J lost 7, with 22 bases in between. CDR3 sequence: CASSLVRGRQATGEKLFF. The CDR3 DNA follows: TGTGCCAGCAGCTTAGTCAGAGGGCGGCAGGCCACAGGTGAAAAACTGTTTTTT.

This clone was picked up a small number of times. The sample contains more than one DNA sequence encoding this CDR3. The chain has TRBV9 and TRBJ1-1; D call uncertain. Germline CDR1 reads SGDLS; CDR2 reads YYNGEE. V gave up 5 bases and J gave up 1 base, with 9 bases separating them. This CDR3 has 13 residues. DNA of the CDR3: TGTGCCAGCAGTAAGACGGGGAACACTGAAGCTTTCTTT. Protein: CASSKTGNTEAFF.

The CDR3 sequence: CASSGLAAYQETQYF. The CDR3 DNA sequence: TGTGCCAGCAGCGGACTAGCGGCGTACCAAGAGACCCAGTACTTC. V gene TRBV7-2 combines with J gene TRBJ2-5; TRBD2 aligns across 10 bases. Trimming cost V 5 bases and J 0 bases; bases outside gene matches: 3. The CDR3 runs to 15 residues. Germline-derived CDR1 and CDR2 are SGHTA and FQGNSA.

The chain combines TRBV7-8 with TRBJ1-1; 12 bases match TRBD1. V lost 6 bases, J lost 10 bases, and 6 bases stayed unmatched. Germline V CDR1 and CDR2: SGHVS, FQNEAQ. This CDR3 contains 13 residues. CDR3 in amino acids: CASRSRDRGLAFF. The CDR3 bases are TGTGCCAGCAGGTCCCGGGACAGGGGGCTAGCTTTCTTT.

The genes are TRBV30 and TRBJ2-7, with 11 bases matching TRBD1. After removal of 6 bases from V and 2 bases from J, the junction contained 9 bases not matched to a gene. This CDR3 has 15 amino acids. Germline values: CDR1 GTSNPN, CDR2 SVGIG (reference sequence). The CDR3 DNA sequence: TGTGCCTGTAATAATTTGGGACAGGGGGCCTACGAGCAGTACTTC. This codes for CACNNLGQGAYEQYF.

This clone showed up just a few times. The chain recombines TRBV15 with TRBJ2-3; D might be TRBD2 (6 bases). The V gene's germline CDR1 is LNHNV and CDR2 YYDKDF (reference sequence). Trimming stripped 3 bases from V and 1 base from J, with 11 bases between. This CDR3 is 15 amino acids long. This chain's CDR3 is CATSRSGLGTDTQYF. The CDR3 region has the DNA TGTGCCACCAGCAGGTCGGGACTTGGCACAGATACGCAGTATTTT. Complete variable domain (other parts from reference TRBV15 and TRBJ2-3): DAMVIQNPRYQVTQFGKPVTLSCSQTLNHNVMYWYQQKSSQAPKLLFHYYDKDFNNEADTPDNFQSRRPNTSFCFLDIRSPGLGDTAMYLCATSRSGLGTDTQYFGPGTRLTVL.

The V gene is TRBV11-2, the J gene TRBJ2-7; 12 bases map to TRBD2. This CDR3 is built from 15 residues. CDR1 is SGHAT, CDR2 FQNNGV, per germline. Germline trimming cut 5 bases from V and 2 bases from J; bases unmatched to any gene: 4. CDR3 in amino acids: CASSQLAGGAYEQYF. DNA of the CDR3: TGTGCCAGCAGCCAACTAGCGGGAGGCGCCTACGAGCAGTACTTC.

This rearrangement joins TRBV19 to TRBJ1-5; D not resolved. Trimming removed 2 bases from V and 3 bases from J, with 5 bases in between. The CDR3 runs to 13 residues. Germline CDR1 is LNHDA and CDR2 is SQIVND (reference sequence). The DNA of the CDR3 is TGTGCCAGTAGTATACAGCCCAATCAGCCCCAGCATTTT. It translates to CASSIQPNQPQHF.

J is TRBJ2-5 and V is TRBV28; 7 bases are a match to TRBD1. V shed 4 bases and J 5 bases; nucleotides not matched to a gene: 4. CDR3 length: 13 amino acids. Germline lookup yields CDR1 MDHEN and CDR2 SYDVKM. The CDR3 DNA follows: TGTGCCAGCAGTTCCAGGGGGTCGGAGACCCAGTACTTC. This codes for CASSSRGSETQYF. The complete variable domain, with remaining parts taken from reference TRBV28 and TRBJ2-5, reads DVKVTQSSRYLVKRTGEKVFLECVQDMDHENMFWYRQDPGLGLRLIYFSYDVKMKEKGDIPEGYSVSREKKERFSLILESASTNQTSMYLCASSSRGSETQYFGPGTRLLVL.

CDR3 DNA: TGTGCCAGTGGCTTGGGACAGGGGGGATCCTACGAGCAGTACTTC. Translation gives CASGLGQGGSYEQYF. V is TRBV19 and J is TRBJ2-7, with 11 nucleotides matching TRBD1. This CDR3 contains 15 residues. CDR1 is LNHDA, CDR2 SQIVND, per germline (reference sequence). V was clipped by 8 bases and J by 1 base; unmatched bases: 7.

V and J are TRBV7-6 and TRBJ1-5; no definite D call. V was trimmed by 2 bases and J by 4 bases, leaving 12 bases between them. From germline, CDR1 is SGHVS and CDR2 FNYEAQ. The CDR3 runs to 15 residues. For the CDR3, the DNA is TGTGCCAGCAGCTTATACGACGGTAAGAATCAGCCCCAGCATTTT. As protein: CASSLYDGKNQPQHF.

The chain uses TRBV4-3 and TRBJ1-1; D gene unclear. The CDR3 consists of 13 residues. Per the germline V gene, CDR1 is LGHNA and CDR2 is YSLEER. V lost 0 bases and J 4 bases, leaving 6 bases between the germline ends. CDR3 DNA sequence: TGCGCCAGCAGCCAAGATCGGGGCACTGAAGCTTTCTTT. This encodes CASSQDRGTEAFF.

This clone appeared once. V and J are TRBV28 and TRBJ2-7; 8 nucleotides agree with TRBD1. The junction had 3 bases not matched to a gene; V was cut back by 6 bases and J by 2 bases. Germline V CDR1 and CDR2: MDHEN, SYDVKM. The CDR3 covers 13 residues. In DNA, the CDR3 is TGTGCCAGCAGGCCGGACAGGGCCTACGAGCAGTACTTC. Translating gives CASRPDRAYEQYF.

The chain employs TRBV7-3 and TRBJ2-1; TRBD2 matches 9 bases. Germline lookup yields CDR1 SGHTA and CDR2 FQGTGA. CDR3 size: 15 residues. J lost 4 bases, V lost 5 bases, and 6 bases had no gene match. The CDR3 coding sequence is TGTGCCAGCAGCGCCACTAGCGGGCCTTACAATGAGCAGTTCTTC. Translated: CASSATSGPYNEQFF.